Here is one T cell receptor (beta chain) with its context. Its antigen remains unidentified. No qualities accompany the bases; no much larger clone lies one base away. Single viable CD3+CD4+CD8-CD45RO+ cells were sorted as memory CD4+ T cells on a FACSAria II. CMV serostatus was assessed using a Roche Elecsys assay, by which serum IgG against CMV pp150, pp28, p38 and p52 was detected. After thawing, total CD4+ T cells were enriched by positive selection with CD4 magnetic microbeads. The samples came from a different study that was designed specifically to examine the CD4+ T cell memory repertoire. Peripheral blood mononuclear cells were isolated and cryopreserved according to standard operating procedures, and serum was stored at -80 degrees C. Staining used CD3-PerCP (BW264/56), CD4-APC (RPA-T4), CD45RO-PE (UCHT1) and CD8-Pacific Orange (3B5) antibodies, with Sytox blue excluding non-viable cells.

This sample is drawn from a study of memory CD4+ T cells and cytomegalovirus serostatus (dated 2019 in TCRdb). General notes on the study: The 33 healthy Belgian adults in the cohort included 9 who were CMV seropositive and approximately 25 who were CMV seronegative. To replicate a published TCR-based CMV serostatus classifier, the researchers sequenced the CD4+ memory TCRbeta repertoires of a Belgian cohort whose cytomegalovirus serostatus was known.

The CDR3 holds 13 amino acids from the cysteine to the phenylalanine. Left in the record is the CDR3 DNA by itself, 39 bases read in frame from the first base. The germline V and J ends show losses of 1 base and 8 bases respectively, and no gene match explains 2 bases of the junction. CDR1 SGHTA and CDR2 FQGNSA were looked up in the germline V gene. Genomic DNA was extracted from sorted cells with the Quick-DNA Microprep Kit. Amplification of TCRbeta DNA was done with the immunoSEQ hsTCRbeta kit, following the protocol from the manufacturer. An Illumina MiSeq instrument was used to sequence the TCRbeta libraries. The published analysis was carried out like this. After out-of-frame sequences were removed, 2.4 million or so distinct TCRbeta sequences remained, averaging approximately 72,000 per individual. Two values were used to score each individual: the count of roughly 180 previously reported CMV-associated TCRbeta sequences and the total count of productive distinct TCRbeta sequences. A beta-binomial model was reimplemented in Python, and scikit-learn random forests with default parameters were trained on data from the US cohort. Classifier performance on the Belgian cohort was summarized as median AUC with percentile confidence intervals calculated over 10,000 bootstrap iterations. The immuneACCESS repertoire file appears here via TCRdb, limited to in-frame rearrangements. These files lack a portion of the clones; in checked studies, under half of the deficit traces to unresolved V genes, and the cause of the others is not known. From that table come the V and J calls and clone size; the DNA was used to work out D and trimming. In this sample the table shows tens of thousands of clones, about three quarters of which occur a single time. More than 2.5% of the sample comes from the top ten.

The investigation overall reported the following: Only CD4+CD45RO+ memory cells were sequenced, unlike the original study, which covered naive and memory CD4+ and CD8+ populations. Among the 160 or so previously reported CMV-associated TCRbeta sequences, some 70 showed up in the CD4+ memory repertoires, with each one found in between one and five individuals. The results were read as suggesting that the CMV-associated TCR signature is, for the most part, present in the CD4+ memory repertoire. A median bootstrapped AUC of about 0.95 with a 95% CI of 0.76-1.00 was achieved on the Belgian cohort by the original-framework classifier. For predicting CMV serostatus, the median bootstrapped AUC was 0.95 using the original framework and roughly 0.92 using a US-trained random forest.

Sequenced: memory CD4+ T cells from blood. The receptor comes from an adult in good health and CMV-seropositive. The chain employs TRBV7-2 and TRBJ1-2; 9 nucleotides in the junction match TRBD1. The nucleotide sequence reads as follows: TGTGCCAGCAGCTTAGGACAGGGGGGCGGCTACACCTTC. Translated, this is CASSLGQGGGYTF.